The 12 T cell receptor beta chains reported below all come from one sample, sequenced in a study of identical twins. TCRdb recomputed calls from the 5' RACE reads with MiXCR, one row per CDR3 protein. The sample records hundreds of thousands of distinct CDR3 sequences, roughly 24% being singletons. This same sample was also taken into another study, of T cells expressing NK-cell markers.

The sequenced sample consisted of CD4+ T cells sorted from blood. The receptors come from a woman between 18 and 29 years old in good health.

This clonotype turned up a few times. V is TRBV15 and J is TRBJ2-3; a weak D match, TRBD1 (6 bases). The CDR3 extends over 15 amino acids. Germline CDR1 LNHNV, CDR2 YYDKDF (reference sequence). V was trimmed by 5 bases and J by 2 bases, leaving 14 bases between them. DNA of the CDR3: TGTGCCACCAGCTCAGGGGATTGGGCCACAGATACGCAGTATTTT. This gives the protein CATSSGDWATDTQYF.

This chain's CDR3 is CASSFSTGDNYGYTF. DNA of the CDR3: TGTGCCAGCAGCTTCTCGACAGGGGATAACTATGGCTACACCTTC. The chain joins TRBV7-2 to TRBJ1-2; 8 bases line up with TRBD1. The CDR3 has 15 amino acids. Germline CDR1 and CDR2: SGHTA and FQGNSA. V was clipped by 3 bases and J by 1 base; unmatched bases: 4.

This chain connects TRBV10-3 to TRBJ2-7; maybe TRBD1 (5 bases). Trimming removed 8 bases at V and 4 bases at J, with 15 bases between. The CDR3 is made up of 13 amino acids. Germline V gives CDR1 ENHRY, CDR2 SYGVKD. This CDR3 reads CAIREQVGYEQYF. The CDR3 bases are TGTGCCATCCGAGAACAGGTAGGGTACGAGCAGTACTTC.

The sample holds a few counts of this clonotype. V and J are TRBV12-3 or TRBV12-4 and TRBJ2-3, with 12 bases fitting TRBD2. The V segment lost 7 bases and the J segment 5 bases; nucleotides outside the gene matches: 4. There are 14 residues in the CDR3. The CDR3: CASTPLAGGDTQYF. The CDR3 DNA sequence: TGTGCCAGCACCCCACTAGCGGGGGGAGATACGCAGTATTTT.

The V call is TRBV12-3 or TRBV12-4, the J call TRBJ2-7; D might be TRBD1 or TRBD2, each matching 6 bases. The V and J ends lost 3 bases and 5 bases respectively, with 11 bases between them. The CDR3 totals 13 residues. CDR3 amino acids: CASSLSGEDEQYF. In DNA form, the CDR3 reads TGTGCCAGCAGTTTGTCAGGGGAGGACGAGCAGTACTTC.

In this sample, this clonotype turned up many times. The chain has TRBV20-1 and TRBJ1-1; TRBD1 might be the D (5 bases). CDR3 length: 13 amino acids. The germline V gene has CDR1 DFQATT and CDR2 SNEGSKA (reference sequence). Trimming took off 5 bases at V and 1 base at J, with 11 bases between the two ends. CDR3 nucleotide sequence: TGCAGTGCTCCCCAAACAGGGAACACTGAAGCTTTCTTT. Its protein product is CSAPQTGNTEAFF.

The CDR3 bases are TGCACCTCCCGCGGTTCCTACAATGAGCAGTTCTTC. Protein: CTSRGSYNEQFF. V and J are TRBV29-1 and TRBJ2-1; D remains ambiguous. The CDR3 has 12 residues. From germline, CDR1 is SQVTM and CDR2 ANQGSEA.

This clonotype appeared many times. Here the CDR3 reads CASTYSNQPQHF. As DNA, the CDR3 is TGTGCCAGCACTTATAGCAATCAGCCCCAGCATTTT. V usage is TRBV12-3 or TRBV12-4 and J usage is TRBJ1-5; D remains unclear. The germline V and J ends were trimmed by 7 bases and 0 bases, with 4 bases remaining between them. This CDR3 spans 12 amino acids.

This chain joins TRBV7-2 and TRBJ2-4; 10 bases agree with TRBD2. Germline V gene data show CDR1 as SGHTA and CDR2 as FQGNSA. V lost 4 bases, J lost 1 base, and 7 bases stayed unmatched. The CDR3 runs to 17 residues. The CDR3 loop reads CASSSQRGGPAKNIQYF. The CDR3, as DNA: TGTGCCAGCAGCTCCCAGCGGGGGGGCCCGGCCAAAAACATTCAGTACTTC.

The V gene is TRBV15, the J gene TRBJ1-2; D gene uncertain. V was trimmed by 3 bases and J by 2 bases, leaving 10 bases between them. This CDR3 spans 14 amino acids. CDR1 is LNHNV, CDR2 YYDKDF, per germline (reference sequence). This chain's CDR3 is CATSSGTANYGYTF. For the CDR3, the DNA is TGTGCCACCAGCAGCGGCACCGCAAACTATGGCTACACCTTC.

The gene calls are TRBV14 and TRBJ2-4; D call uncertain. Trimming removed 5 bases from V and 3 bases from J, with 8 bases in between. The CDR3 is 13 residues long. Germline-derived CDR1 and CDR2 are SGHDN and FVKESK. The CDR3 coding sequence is TGTGCCAGCAGCACGCTGTTCAAAAACATTCAGTACTTC. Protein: CASSTLFKNIQYF.

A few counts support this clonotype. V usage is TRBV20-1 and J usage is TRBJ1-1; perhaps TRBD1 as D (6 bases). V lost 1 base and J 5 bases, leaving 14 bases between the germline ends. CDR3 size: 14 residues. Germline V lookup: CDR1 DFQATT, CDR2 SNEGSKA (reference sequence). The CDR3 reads CSARGPTGRTEAFF. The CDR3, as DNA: TGCAGTGCTAGAGGACCGACAGGTCGGACTGAAGCTTTCTTT.